Shown below are 17 T cell receptor beta chains from a single sample sequenced in a study of blood T cells in healthy people across ages. Combining a sample-barcoded 5' primer with a J-beta primer mix, a second PCR ran for 7 to 11 cycles. One entry per CDR3 protein results from TCRdb running MiXCR on the 5' RACE reads. The table shows over 1,500,000 distinct CDR3 sequences, with approximately 40% occurring only once. Material for sequencing was blood. The receptors were sampled from a human donor in good health.

This clonotype has a single count. V usage is TRBV15 and J usage is TRBJ1-6; 7 bases map to TRBD1. Trimming at V came to 0 bases and at J to 10 bases, leaving 6 bases not matched to a gene. The germline gives CDR1 LNHNV, CDR2 YYDKDF (reference sequence). This CDR3 has 15 amino acids. CDR3 coding DNA: TGTGCCACCAGCAGAGATCGAGGGGGCGACTCACCCCTCCACTTT. Encoded protein: CATSRDRGGDSPLHF.

The chain uses TRBV29-1 and TRBJ1-4; D possibly corresponds to TRBD1 (6 bases). Trimming left V 3 bases short and J 7 bases short, with 12 bases between. This CDR3 spans 13 amino acids. Germline CDR1 is SQVTM and CDR2 is ANQGSEA. CDR3 sequence (DNA): TGCAGCGTTGACTGGCAGGGGACTGAAAAACTGTTTTTT. Encoded protein: CSVDWQGTEKLFF.

The chain uses TRBV20-1 and TRBJ1-1, with no clear D. The CDR3 has 12 residues. V shed 5 bases and J shed 3 bases, with 10 bases lying between them. Per the germline V gene, CDR1 is DFQATT and CDR2 is SNEGSKA (reference sequence). The CDR3 loop reads CSARKKYTEAFF. The CDR3 DNA reads as TGCAGTGCTCGTAAAAAATACACTGAAGCTTTCTTT.

The chain links TRBV27 to TRBJ1-4; D not certain. V dropped 5 bases and J dropped 4 bases, with 8 bases sitting between them. Germline assignment: CDR1 MNHEY and CDR2 SMNVEV (reference sequence). CDR3 size: 13 residues. The CDR3 here is CASSADLNEKLFF. CDR3 coding DNA: TGTGCCAGCAGTGCAGACCTTAATGAAAAACTGTTTTTT. Combining the CDR3 with reference TRBV27 and TRBJ1-4 gives the whole variable domain EAQVTQNPRYLITVTGKKLTVTCSQNMNHEYMSWYRQDPGLGLRQIYYSMNVEVTDKGDVPEGYKVSRKEKRNFPLILESPSPNQTSLYFCASSADLNEKLFFGSGTQLSVL.

This clonotype was picked up a small number of times. J is TRBJ2-3 and V is TRBV6-5, with a possible D match to TRBD2 (6 bases). The CDR3 consists of 14 residues. V was pared by 2 bases and J by 6 bases, with 12 bases between. Germline values: CDR1 MNHEY, CDR2 SVGAGI. CDR3 sequence (DNA): TGTGCCAGCAGTTACCGGGACTCTTCGGATACGCAGTATTTT. Protein: CASSYRDSSDTQYF.

The table lists this clonotype with many counts. V and J are TRBV20-1 and TRBJ1-2; D ambiguous. Germline loops: CDR1 DFQATT, CDR2 SNEGSKA (reference sequence). V lost 7 bases, J lost 1 base, and 10 bases lay in between. This CDR3 has 12 residues. In DNA form, the CDR3 reads TGCAGTGTCCGTGACGGTAACTATGGCTACACCTTC. It yields the protein CSVRDGNYGYTF.

CDR3: CASSFEWDDIQYF. The CDR3, as DNA: TGTGCCAGCAGCTTTGAGTGGGACGACATTCAGTACTTC. The chain carries TRBV7-2 and TRBJ2-4; D assignment may be TRBD1 or TRBD2 (5 bases each). The CDR3 loop spans 13 amino acids. The germline gives CDR1 SGHTA, CDR2 FQGNSA. Trimming removed 3 bases at V and 8 bases at J, with 11 bases between.

The chain has TRBV3-1 and TRBJ2-1, with TRBD2 identical over 8 bases. Unmatched junction bases numbered 7, after V lost 2 bases and J lost 13 bases. This CDR3 comprises 13 residues. Per germline, CDR1 LGHDT and CDR2 YNNKEL (reference sequence). CDR3 region: CASSQTTGGDQFF. The CDR3 coding sequence is TGTGCCAGCAGCCAAACGACCGGGGGGGATCAGTTCTTC.

The chain recombines TRBV5-1 with TRBJ2-7, with D perhaps TRBD2 (6 bases). Germline assignment: CDR1 SGHRS and CDR2 YFSETQ. CDR3 size: 15 residues. V lost 4 bases and J 3 bases, leaving 17 bases between the germline ends. CDR3: CASSLGDSDYYEQYF. The CDR3, as DNA: TGCGCCAGCAGCCTGGGGGACTCGGACTACTACGAGCAGTACTTC.

The chain joins TRBV11-2 to TRBJ2-3; D uncertain. The germline V and J ends were trimmed by 6 bases and 2 bases, with 12 bases remaining between them. Per the germline V gene, CDR1 is SGHAT and CDR2 is FQNNGV. The CDR3 contains 14 residues. Here the CDR3 DNA reads TGTGCCAGCAGTGTAGAAGCTACCACAGATACGCAGTATTTT. The encoded protein is CASSVEATTDTQYF.

The chain has TRBV20-1 and TRBJ1-4, with D unclear. V was cut by 0 bases and J by 3 bases, with 5 bases left in between. In germline, CDR1 is DFQATT, CDR2 SNEGSKA (reference sequence). The CDR3 runs to 13 residues. The CDR3 here is CSARERPNEKLFF. CDR3 DNA: TGCAGTGCTAGAGAGAGACCTAATGAAAAACTGTTTTTT.

The gene calls are TRBV15 and TRBJ1-5; D is perhaps TRBD1 (6 bases). Between the trimmed V and J ends, which lost 2 bases and 1 base, there was a span of 12 bases. CDR1 and CDR2 from the germline V gene are LNHNV and YYDKDF (reference sequence). The CDR3 extends over 16 amino acids. The CDR3 nucleotides read TGTGCCACCAGCAGAATGCGGGACACGAGCAATCAGCCCCAGCATTTT. It codes for CATSRMRDTSNQPQHF.

The table lists this clonotype with a few counts. The chain recombines TRBV7-8 with TRBJ2-7; TRBD1 matches 7 bases. The ends lost 5 bases at V and 5 bases at J; junction bases unmatched: 12. CDR1 is SGHVS and CDR2 is FQNEAQ in the germline V gene. This CDR3 has 15 residues. For the CDR3, the DNA is TGTGCCAGCAGCATACACAGGGGAGTAAGCCACGAGCAGTACTTC. Residues: CASSIHRGVSHEQYF. The full variable domain, its missing parts supplied by reference TRBV7-8 and TRBJ2-7, is GAGVSQSPRYKVAKRGQDVALRCDPISGHVSLFWYQQALGQGPEFLTYFQNEAQLDKSGLPSDRFFAERPEGSVSTLKIQRTQQEDSAVYLCASSIHRGVSHEQYFGPGTRLTVT.

The chain employs TRBV6-5 and TRBJ2-5; TRBD2 is a possible D gene (7 bases). Germline loops: CDR1 MNHEY, CDR2 SVGAGI. V was trimmed by 2 bases and J by 13 bases, leaving 14 bases between them. The CDR3 extends over 12 amino acids. In DNA, the CDR3 is TGTGCCAGCAGTTACCCCGGGGGGCCGCCGTACTTC. The encoded protein is CASSYPGGPPYF.

This clonotype showed up just a few times. This rearrangement joins TRBV9 to TRBJ2-7; D remains ambiguous. Per germline, CDR1 SGDLS and CDR2 YYNGEE. This CDR3 is 12 amino acids long. Trimming removed 0 bases from V and 6 bases from J, with 7 bases in between. In DNA, the CDR3 is TGTGCCAGCAGCGTAGGTGTCGGCGAGCAGTACTTC. Translation: CASSVGVGEQYF.

This clonotype was detected a few times. The DNA for the CDR3 is TGTGCCAGCAGTTATCTCCGGGGGGGCGAGCAGTACTTC. This gives the protein CASSYLRGGEQYF. The rearrangement joins TRBV27 to TRBJ2-7; 8 nucleotides match TRBD2. Germline loops: CDR1 MNHEY, CDR2 SMNVEV (reference sequence). Losses at the gene ends were 4 bases for V and 6 bases for J; bases not matched to a gene: 5. CDR3 length equals 13 residues.

This clonotype has more than one count but fewer than ten. The chain is built from TRBV29-1 and TRBJ2-5; a weak D match, TRBD2 (6 bases). Per germline, CDR1 SQVTM and CDR2 ANQGSEA. Trimming pared 5 bases from V and 5 bases from J, leaving 15 bases between. This CDR3 has 13 amino acids. In nucleotides, the CDR3 is TGCAGCGTTAACCACCTGGCGGGGGAGACCCAGTACTTC. Translated: CSVNHLAGETQYF. Combining the CDR3 with reference TRBV29-1 and TRBJ2-5 gives the whole variable domain SAVISQKPSRDICQRGTSLTIQCQVDSQVTMMFWYRQQPGQSLTLIATANQGSEATYESGFVIDKFPISRPNLTFSTLTVSNMSPEDSSIYLCSVNHLAGETQYFGPGTRLLVL.